These T cell receptor beta chains were read from a single sample in a study of control samples from healthy donors and cancer patients. Clones were sequenced by immunoSEQ multiplex PCR, and TCRdb holds only the in-frame ones, with some missing. The top ten hold about 0.91% of the sample, which has 50,000 to 65,000 clones, around 90% seen once. The sequenced sample was PBMCs. Source of these receptors: a man aged 30 to 39 with colorectal cancer. Both conserved end residues are part of each CDR3. D genes are given only for firm matches. Clone size, where shown, is once, few, many, or a class for clones that have expanded.

TRBV6-6	NA	NA	TRBJ2-7	TGTGCCAGCAGTGGACCTGGGGACGAGCAGTACTTC	CASSGPGDEQYF
TRBV4-3	TRBD1	once	TRBJ1-4	TGCGCCAGCAGCTACCTAAGGGGACAGGGAACTGAAAAACTGTTTTTT	CASSYLRGQGTEKLFF
TRBV4-3	TRBD1	NA	TRBJ2-1	TGCGCCAGCAGCCCTGACAGGGATAGTGTAAATGAGCAGTTCTTC	CASSPDRDSVNEQFF
TRBV5-8	NA	NA	TRBJ2-1	TGTGCCAGCAGCTTGGATTTCGGGACGGGTGGCCCAAATGAGCAGTTCTTC	CASSLDFGTGGPNEQFF
TRBV7-9	NA	NA	TRBJ2-5	TGTGCCAGCAGCGCTACCGCCGAGACCCAGTACTTC	CASSATAETQYF
TRBV9	TRBD1	NA	TRBJ1-2	TGTGCCAGCAGCGTAGCAGCGAGGACAGGGCCTGACTATGGCTACACCTTC	CASSVAARTGPDYGYTF
TRBV5-4	NA	NA	TRBJ2-7	TGTGCCAGCAGCTTGGGCGACTACGAGCAGTACTTC	CASSLGDYEQYF
TRBV7-2	NA	NA	TRBJ2-1	TGTGCCAGCAGCCCGGACAGATACAATGAGCAGTTCTTC	CASSPDRYNEQFF
TRBV6-4	NA	few	TRBJ1-1	TGTGCCAGCAGTGGGACAGACAGTGGTGAAGCTTTCTTT	CASSGTDSGEAFF
TRBV7-9	NA	NA	TRBJ1-1	TGTGCCAGCAGCTTACTCATCGAGGGTAGAGCTTTCTTT	CASSLLIEGRAFF
TRBV24-1	NA	NA	TRBJ2-1	TGTGCCACCAGTGATTTAGGGTCGTACAATGAGCAGTTCTTC	CATSDLGSYNEQFF
TRBV5-4	TRBD1	NA	TRBJ2-6	TGTGCCAGCAGCCAACTAGGGACAGGGATTATCTCTGGGGCCAACGTCCTGACTTTC	CASSQLGTGIISGANVLTF
TRBV18	NA	NA	TRBJ2-2	TGTGCCAGCTCAATTGCTGCTAGTCAGGCCGGGGAGCTGTTTTTT	CASSIAASQAGELFF
TRBV4-3	NA	once	TRBJ1-2	TGCGCCAGCAGCCCCTCCCGACTGTCCTATGGCTACACCTTC	CASSPSRLSYGYTF
TRBV15	TRBD1	NA	TRBJ2-7	TGTGCCACCAGCAGAGAACAGGGGGGATACGAGCAGTACTTC	CATSREQGGYEQYF
TRBV7-2	NA	NA	TRBJ2-6	TGTGCCAGCAGCTTAGAAGGGACGGCTGGGGCCAACGTCCTGACTTTC	CASSLEGTAGANVLTF
TRBV7-2	TRBD2	NA	TRBJ2-2	TGTGCCAGCAGCTTAGTCCTAGCGGGGTCCGGGGAGCTGTTTTTT	CASSLVLAGSGELFF
TRBV2	NA	once	TRBJ2-2	TGTGCCAGCAGTGAATGGGACGGCACCGGGGAGCTGTTTTTT	CASSEWDGTGELFF
TRBV30	NA	few	TRBJ2-3	TGTGCCTGGAGTGTACCTAGACCTAGCACAGATACGCAGTATTTT	CAWSVPRPSTDTQYF
TRBV7-9	TRBD1	NA	TRBJ2-1	TGTGCCAGCAGCCATCCCGGGACAGGGTTTAATGAGCAGTTCTTC	CASSHPGTGFNEQFF
TRBV7-2	NA	NA	TRBJ2-1	TGTGCCAGCAGCTTAGAATTGGCAGTCTACAATGAGCAGTTCTTC	CASSLELAVYNEQFF
TRBV4-1	TRBD1	NA	TRBJ1-3	TGCGCCAGCAGCCAAGGTCGACAGGGAAGCGCTGGAAACACCATATATTTT	CASSQGRQGSAGNTIYF
TRBV5-1	NA	once	TRBJ1-6	TGCGCCAGCAAACATACTCAGAGCAATTCACCCCTCCACTTT	CASKHTQSNSPLHF
TRBV7-7	TRBD2	once	TRBJ2-3	TGTGCTAGCAGCTTAGCGGGGGCCGGGGATACGCAGTATTTT	CASSLAGAGDTQYF
TRBV9	TRBD1	NA	TRBJ2-3	TGTGCCAGCAGCTTGCGGACAGGGGACTCCACAGATACGCAGTATTTT	CASSLRTGDSTDTQYF
TRBV6-6	TRBD2	NA	TRBJ2-5	TGTGCCAGCAGTCCCCGGTGGGGAGGGGAGACCCAGTACTTC	CASSPRWGGETQYF
TRBV4-2	TRBD1	NA	TRBJ2-7	TGTGCCAGCAGCCAAGGGACAGGGGGCTCCTACGAGCAGTACTTC	CASSQGTGGSYEQYF
TRBV5-1	TRBD1	once	TRBJ2-5	TGCGCCAGCAGCTTGGGAGGACAGGGTAGAAGAGAGACCCAGTACTTC	CASSLGGQGRRETQYF
TRBV7-2	NA	NA	TRBJ2-1	TGTGCCAGCAGCTTAGGCCACAGGGAGCAGTTCTTC	CASSLGHREQFF
TRBV11-2	NA	NA	TRBJ1-6	TGTGCCAGCAGTCTGGGAGGGGGTAATTCACCCCTCCACTTT	CASSLGGGNSPLHF
TRBV10-2	NA	once	TRBJ1-4	TGCGCCAGCAGTGGCCCTCGACCGGACTGGGGAGGTGAAAAACTGTTTTTT	CASSGPRPDWGGEKLFF
TRBV2	NA	NA	TRBJ2-5	TGTGCCAGCAGGAAGATACAAGAGACCCAGTACTTC	CASRKIQETQYF